The rows below give T cell receptor beta chains drawn from one sample of a study of shared clonotypes between healthy human individuals. Sequenced by immunoSEQ multiplex PCR; TCRdb stores in-frame clones only, minus some. This sample has 950,000 to 1,300,000 clones, with under 80% found just once. Sequenced sample: memory CD4+ T cells sorted from blood. These receptors all stem from a man aged 18 to 30 in good health. The CDR3 runs from the conserved cysteine through the conserved F or W. Each record gives: D gene, clone size, J gene, CDR3 length, V gene, CDR3 protein, CDR3 DNA. D genes are given only for firm matches. The size of a clone is reported for some rows only, either as once, few or many, or as a class for expanded clones.

TRBD1 | NA | TRBJ1-6 | 19 | TRBV4-1 | CASSQVFRPPGQGGSPLHF | TGCGCCAGCAGCCAGGTTTTCAGACCCCCCGGGCAGGGGGGTTCACCCCTCCACTTT
TRBD1 | NA | TRBJ2-7 | 15 | TRBV11-3 | CASRPRGQHSYEQYF | TGTGCCAGCCGACCTCGGGGACAGCACTCCTACGAGCAGTACTTC
NA | few | TRBJ1-2 | 13 | TRBV2 | CASRSDGTYGYTF | TGTGCCAGCAGATCAGACGGGACCTATGGCTACACCTTC
NA | NA | TRBJ1-5 | 15 | TRBV5-1 | CASSRDPDANQPQHF | TGCGCCAGCAGTCGGGACCCTGACGCTAATCAGCCCCAGCATTTT
NA | NA | TRBJ2-7 | 8 | TRBV20-1 | CSPGEQYF | TGCAGTCCGGGCGAGCAGTACTTC
NA | few | TRBJ2-7 | 11 | TRBV28 | CASGPRYEQYF | TGTGCCAGCGGACCTCGCTACGAGCAGTACTTC
NA | once | TRBJ1-5 | 15 | TRBV19 | CATAQQMGRNQPQHF | TGTGCCACCGCCCAGCAGATGGGGAGGAATCAGCCCCAGCATTTT
TRBD1 | medium-sized | TRBJ1-1 | 13 | TRBV29-1 | CSVVRDRNTEAFF | TGCAGCGTTGTTAGGGACAGGAACACTGAAGCTTTCTTT
TRBD1 | few | TRBJ2-3 | 15 | TRBV10-3 | CAAPTGPKATYTQYF | TGTGCCGCCCCGACAGGGCCCAAAGCGACGTATACGCAGTATTTT
NA | NA | TRBJ1-4 | 15 | TRBV4-3 | CASSRAGEANEKLFF | TGCGCCAGCAGCCGAGCAGGGGAGGCTAATGAAAAACTGTTTTTT
TRBD2 | NA | TRBJ2-5 | 16 | TRBV5-5 | CASSERAGGPFETQYF | TGTGCCAGCAGCGAACGAGCGGGAGGGCCATTCGAGACCCAGTACTTC
NA | NA | TRBJ1-4 | 13 | TRBV30 | CAWSGPPNEKLFF | TGTGCCTGGAGTGGTCCGCCTAATGAAAAACTGTTTTTT
TRBD1 | NA | TRBJ1-2 | 13 | TRBV19 | CATKPGQASGYTF | TGTGCCACTAAACCGGGACAGGCTTCAGGCTACACCTTC
NA | NA | TRBJ2-7 | 16 | TRBV5-5 | CASSLAPGTSSYEQYF | TGTGCCAGCAGCTTGGCTCCCGGCACGAGCTCCTACGAGCAGTACTTC
TRBD1 | NA | TRBJ2-2 | 15 | TRBV28 | CASRTGTGYTGELFF | TGTGCCAGCAGGACCGGGACAGGGTATACCGGGGAGCTGTTTTTT
NA | NA | TRBJ2-7 | 14 | TRBV6-5 | CASVGGVLSYEQYF | TGTGCCAGCGTTGGCGGGGTACTCTCCTACGAGCAGTACTTC
NA | NA | TRBJ2-3 | 13 | TRBV10-3 | CAIRGGGTDTQYF | TGTGCCATCAGGGGCGGGGGCACAGATACGCAGTATTTT
TRBD1 | NA | TRBJ1-5 | 14 | TRBV2 | CASSVEGAGQPQHF | TGTGCCAGCAGTGTGGAGGGGGCAGGTCAGCCCCAGCATTTT
NA | NA | TRBJ1-1 | 13 | TRBV15 | CATSSTLPGEAFF | TGTGCCACCAGCAGCACCCTGCCCGGTGAAGCTTTCTTT
NA | NA | TRBJ2-7 | 16 | TRBV4-1 | CASSQGPQGGTYEQYF | TGCGCCAGCAGCCAGGGGCCACAGGGGGGGACCTACGAGCAGTACTTC
NA | many | TRBJ1-1 | 14 | TRBV7-6 | CASSLNPQAGEAFF | TGTGCCAGCAGCTTAAATCCACAAGCGGGTGAAGCTTTCTTT
NA | NA | TRBJ1-1 | 14 | TRBV19 | CASSGRTHNTEAFF | TGTGCCAGTAGTGGGCGGACACACAACACTGAAGCTTTCTTT
NA | NA | TRBJ2-7 | 12 | TRBV28 | CASRLRGGEQYF | TGTGCCAGCAGGCTCAGGGGAGGCGAGCAGTACTTC
TRBD1 | NA | TRBJ1-2 | 13 | TRBV29-1 | CSGGTGVNYGYTF | TGCAGCGGAGGGACAGGCGTTAACTATGGCTACACCTTC
NA | once | TRBJ2-2 | 13 | TRBV2 | CASRQTNTGELFF | TGTGCCAGCAGACAGACGAACACCGGGGAGCTGTTTTTT
NA | NA | TRBJ1-6 | 15 | TRBV5-1 | CASSLEGETNSPLHF | TGCGCCAGCAGCTTGGAGGGGGAGACTAATTCACCCCTCCACTTT
NA | NA | TRBJ1-5 | 15 | TRBV27 | CASSTLQGSNQPQHF | TGTGCCAGCAGTACCTTACAGGGTTCTAATCAGCCCCAGCATTTT
TRBD2 | NA | TRBJ2-3 | 14 | TRBV10-3 | CAIRLAGVGDTQYF | TGTGCCATCAGATTAGCGGGGGTCGGAGATACGCAGTATTTT
NA | few | TRBJ2-7 | 15 | TRBV4-3 | CASSQDRAATYEQYF | TGCGCCAGCAGCCAAGATCGAGCGGCTACCTACGAGCAGTACTTC
NA | NA | TRBJ2-7 | 13 | TRBV6-6 | CASSYRADYEQYF | TGTGCCAGCAGTTACCGGGCAGACTACGAGCAGTACTTC
TRBD1 | NA | TRBJ2-7 | 13 | TRBV19 | CASKFGGQAEQYF | TGTGCCAGTAAGTTTGGCGGACAGGCAGAGCAGTACTTC
TRBD2 | NA | TRBJ2-2 | 14 | TRBV19 | CASSQLAATGELFF | TGTGCCAGTAGTCAACTAGCGGCCACCGGGGAGCTGTTTTTT
TRBD1 | few | TRBJ1-5 | 17 | TRBV7-8 | CASSLGDRGRNNQPQHF | TGTGCCAGCAGCTTAGGGGACAGGGGACGAAACAATCAGCCCCAGCATTTT
NA | few | TRBJ2-1 | 15 | TRBV5-4 | CASRLMSVGYNEQFF | TGTGCCAGCAGGTTGATGTCGGTGGGCTACAATGAGCAGTTCTTC
NA | NA | TRBJ2-7 | 12 | TRBV7-9 | CASSFPGREQYF | TGTGCCAGCAGCTTCCCGGGACGCGAGCAGTACTTC
NA | NA | TRBJ1-2 | 12 | TRBV7-9 | CASSLVDRSYTF | TGTGCCAGCAGCTTAGTTGACAGAAGCTACACCTTC
NA | NA | TRBJ2-7 | 14 | TRBV2 | CASSEAPMSYEQYF | TGTGCCAGCAGTGAGGCTCCTATGTCCTACGAGCAGTACTTC
NA | NA | TRBJ2-5 | 15 | TRBV2 | CASSEEGGARETQYF | TGTGCCAGCAGCGAAGAGGGGGGGGCACGGGAGACCCAGTACTTC